This TCR beta chain came from a study of CD8 T cells in ankylosing spondylitis. Notes on the study in general: Seemingly distinctive of ankylosing spondylitis blood was a TCR beta motif formed by eight highly homologous variants. The authors found the disease-linked clones to be CD8+ and relatively rare in peripheral blood.

A word on this clonotype: Its antigen is unidentified.

TCRdb fed the 5' RACE reads into MiXCR, producing one record per CDR3 protein. This repertoire shows about 340,000 distinct CDR3 sequences, roughly 8% found once; its top ten account for about 14%. After removal of 6 bases from V and 1 base from J, the junction contained 10 bases not matched to a gene. The CDR3 spans 16 residues. Germline V gene sequence: CDR1 SGHRS, CDR2 YFSETQ. This clonotype was obtained from a male donor with ankylosing spondylitis. The sequenced sample consisted of blood, either unsorted or a sorted T cell fraction (not recorded which). The chain joins TRBV5-1 to TRBJ2-3, with 8 bases that match TRBD1. The CDR3 nucleotides are TGCGCCAGCACCATCCAAGGACAGGGTGGCACAGATACGCAGTATTTT. It is translated as CASTIQGQGGTDTQYF.